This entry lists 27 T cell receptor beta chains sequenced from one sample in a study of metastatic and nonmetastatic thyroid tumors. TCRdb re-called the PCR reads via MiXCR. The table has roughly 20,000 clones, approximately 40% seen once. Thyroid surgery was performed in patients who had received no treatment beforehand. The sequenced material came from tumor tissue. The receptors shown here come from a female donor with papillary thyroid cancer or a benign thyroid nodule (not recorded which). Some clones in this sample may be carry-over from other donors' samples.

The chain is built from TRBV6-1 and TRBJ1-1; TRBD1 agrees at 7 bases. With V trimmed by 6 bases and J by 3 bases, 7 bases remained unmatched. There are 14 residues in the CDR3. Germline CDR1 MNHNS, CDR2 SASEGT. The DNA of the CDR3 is TGTGCCAGCAGGGGGACAGTAGCTGACACTGAAGCTTTCTTT. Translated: CASRGTVADTEAFF.

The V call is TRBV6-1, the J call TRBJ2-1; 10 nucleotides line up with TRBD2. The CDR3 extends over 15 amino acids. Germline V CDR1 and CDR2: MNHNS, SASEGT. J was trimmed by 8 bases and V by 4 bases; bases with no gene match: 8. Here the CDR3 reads CASSAGASGSDEQFF. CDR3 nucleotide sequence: TGTGCCAGCAGTGCAGGGGCTAGCGGGAGTGATGAGCAGTTCTTC.

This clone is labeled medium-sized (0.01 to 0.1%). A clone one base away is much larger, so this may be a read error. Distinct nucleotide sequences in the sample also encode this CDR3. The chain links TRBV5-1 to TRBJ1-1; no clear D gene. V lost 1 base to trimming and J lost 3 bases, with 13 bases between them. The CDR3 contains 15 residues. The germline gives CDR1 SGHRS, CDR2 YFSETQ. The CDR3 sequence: CASSLSAGSDTEAFF. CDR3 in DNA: TGCGCCAGCAGCTTGTCTGCGGGGTCGGACACTGAAGCTTTCTTT.

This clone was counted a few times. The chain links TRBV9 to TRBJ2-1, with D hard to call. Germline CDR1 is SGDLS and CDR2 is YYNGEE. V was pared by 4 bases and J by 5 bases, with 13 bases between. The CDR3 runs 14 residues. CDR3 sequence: CASSPGRLDNEQFF. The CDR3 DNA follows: TGTGCCAGCAGCCCCGGCAGGTTAGACAATGAGCAGTTCTTC. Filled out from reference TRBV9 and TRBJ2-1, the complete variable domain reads DSGVTQTPKHLITATGQRVTLRCSPRSGDLSVYWYQQSLDQGLQFLIQYYNGEERAKGNILERFSAQQFPDLHSELNLSSLELGDSALYFCASSPGRLDNEQFFGPGTRLTVL.

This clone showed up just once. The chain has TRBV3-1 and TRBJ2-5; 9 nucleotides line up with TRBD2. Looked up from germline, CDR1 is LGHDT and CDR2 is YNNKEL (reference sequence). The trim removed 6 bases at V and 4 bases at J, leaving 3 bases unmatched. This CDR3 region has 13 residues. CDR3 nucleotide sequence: TGTGCCAGCAGGCTGACTAGCGGAGAGACCCAGTACTTC. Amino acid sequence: CASRLTSGETQYF.

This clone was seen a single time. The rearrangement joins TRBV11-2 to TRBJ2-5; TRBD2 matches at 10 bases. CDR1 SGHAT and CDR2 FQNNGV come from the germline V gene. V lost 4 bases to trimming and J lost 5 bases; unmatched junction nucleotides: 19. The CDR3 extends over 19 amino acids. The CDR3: CASSSMTSGLAGARETQYF. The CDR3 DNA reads TGTGCCAGCAGCTCGATGACCTCAGGGCTAGCGGGAGCTAGGGAGACCCAGTACTTC. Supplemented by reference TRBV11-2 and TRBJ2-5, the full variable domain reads EAGVAQSPRYKIIEKRQSVAFWCNPISGHATLYWYQQILGQGPKLLIQFQNNGVVDDSQLPKDRFSAERLKGVDSTLKIQPAKLEDSAVYLCASSSMTSGLAGARETQYFGPGTRLLVL.

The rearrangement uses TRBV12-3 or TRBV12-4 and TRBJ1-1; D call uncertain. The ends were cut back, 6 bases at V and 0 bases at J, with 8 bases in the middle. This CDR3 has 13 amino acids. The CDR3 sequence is CASSRTVNTEAFF. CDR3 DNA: TGTGCCAGCAGCCGGACGGTGAACACTGAAGCTTTCTTT.

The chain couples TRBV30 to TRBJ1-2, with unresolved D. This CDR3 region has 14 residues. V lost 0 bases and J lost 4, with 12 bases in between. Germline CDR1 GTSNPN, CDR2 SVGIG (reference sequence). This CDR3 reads CAWSVQGLLYGYTF. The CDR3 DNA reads TGTGCCTGGAGTGTACAAGGACTTCTCTATGGCTACACCTTC.

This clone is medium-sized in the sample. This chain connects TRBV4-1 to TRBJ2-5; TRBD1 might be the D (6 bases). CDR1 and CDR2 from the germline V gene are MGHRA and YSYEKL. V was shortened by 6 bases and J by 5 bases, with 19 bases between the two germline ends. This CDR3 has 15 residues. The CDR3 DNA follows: TGCGCCAGCAGTCTTGGACAGCGCGCCGGGGAGACCCAGTACTTC. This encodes CASSLGQRAGETQYF.

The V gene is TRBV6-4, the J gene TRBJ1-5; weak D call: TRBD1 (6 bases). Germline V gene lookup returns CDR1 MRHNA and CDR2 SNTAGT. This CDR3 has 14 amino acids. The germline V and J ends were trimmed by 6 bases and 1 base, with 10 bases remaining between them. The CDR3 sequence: CASSEDSSNQPQHF. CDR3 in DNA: TGTGCCAGCAGCGAGGACAGCAGCAATCAGCCCCAGCATTTT.

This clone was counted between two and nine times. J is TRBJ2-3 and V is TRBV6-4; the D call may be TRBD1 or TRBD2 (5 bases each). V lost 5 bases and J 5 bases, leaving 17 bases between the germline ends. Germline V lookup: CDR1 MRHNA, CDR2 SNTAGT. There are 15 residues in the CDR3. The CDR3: CASSPKTAVGDTQYF. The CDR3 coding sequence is TGTGCCAGCAGTCCCAAGACAGCGGTGGGAGATACGCAGTATTTT.

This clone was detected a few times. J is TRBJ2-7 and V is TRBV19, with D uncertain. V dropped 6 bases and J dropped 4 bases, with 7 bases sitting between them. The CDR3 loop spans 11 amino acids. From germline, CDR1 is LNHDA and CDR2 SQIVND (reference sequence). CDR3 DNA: TGTGCCAGTAGCTCCAAATACGAGCAGTACTTC. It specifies CASSSKYEQYF.

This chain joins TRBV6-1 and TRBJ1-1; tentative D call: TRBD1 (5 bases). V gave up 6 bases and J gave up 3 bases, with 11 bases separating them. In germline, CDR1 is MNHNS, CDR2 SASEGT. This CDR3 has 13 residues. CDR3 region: CASRLGLHTEAFF. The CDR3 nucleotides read TGTGCCAGCAGATTGGGACTCCACACTGAAGCTTTCTTT.

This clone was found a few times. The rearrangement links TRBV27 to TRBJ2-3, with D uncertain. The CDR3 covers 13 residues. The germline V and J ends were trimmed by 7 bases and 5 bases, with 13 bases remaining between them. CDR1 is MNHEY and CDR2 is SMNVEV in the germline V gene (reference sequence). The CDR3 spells CASNVALGDTQYF. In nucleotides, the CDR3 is TGTGCCAGCAATGTGGCGTTGGGAGATACGCAGTATTTT.

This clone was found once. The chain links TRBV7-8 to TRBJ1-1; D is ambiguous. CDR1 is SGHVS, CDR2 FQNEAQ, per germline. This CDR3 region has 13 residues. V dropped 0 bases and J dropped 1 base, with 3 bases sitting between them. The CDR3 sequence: CASSLAPNTEAFF. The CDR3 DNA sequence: TGTGCCAGCAGCTTAGCGCCGAACACTGAAGCTTTCTTT.

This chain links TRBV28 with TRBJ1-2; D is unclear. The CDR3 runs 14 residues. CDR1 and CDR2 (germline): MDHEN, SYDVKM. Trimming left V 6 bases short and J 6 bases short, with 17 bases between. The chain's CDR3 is CASSVTSVPHGYTF. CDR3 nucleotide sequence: TGTGCCAGCAGCGTAACATCCGTTCCCCATGGCTACACCTTC.

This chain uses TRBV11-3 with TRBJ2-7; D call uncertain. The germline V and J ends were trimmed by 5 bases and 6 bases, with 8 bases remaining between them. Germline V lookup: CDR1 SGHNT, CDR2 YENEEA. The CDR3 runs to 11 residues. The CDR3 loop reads CASSQSVEQYF. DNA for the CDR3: TGTGCCAGCAGCCAGTCAGTCGAGCAGTACTTC.

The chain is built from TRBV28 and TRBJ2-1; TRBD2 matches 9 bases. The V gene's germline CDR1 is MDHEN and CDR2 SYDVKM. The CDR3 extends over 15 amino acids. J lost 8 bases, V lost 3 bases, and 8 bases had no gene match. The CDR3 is CASSFRGLAAHEQFF. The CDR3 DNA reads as TGTGCCAGCAGTTTTAGGGGACTAGCAGCTCATGAGCAGTTCTTC. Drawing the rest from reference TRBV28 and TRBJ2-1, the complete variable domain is DVKVTQSSRYLVKRTGEKVFLECVQDMDHENMFWYRQDPGLGLRLIYFSYDVKMKEKGDIPEGYSVSREKKERFSLILESASTNQTSMYLCASSFRGLAAHEQFFGPGTRLTVL.

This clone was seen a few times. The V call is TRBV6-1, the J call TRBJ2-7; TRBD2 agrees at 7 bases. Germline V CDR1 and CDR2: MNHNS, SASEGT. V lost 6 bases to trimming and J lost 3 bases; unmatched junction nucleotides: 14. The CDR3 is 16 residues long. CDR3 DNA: TGTGCCAGCAGACTGGTAGCGGGTGACGCCAGCTACGAGCAGTACTTC. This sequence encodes CASRLVAGDASYEQYF.

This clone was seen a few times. The CDR3 DNA sequence: TGTGCCAGCAGTTTACGTGGCGGGTACGACGAGCAGTACTTC. It translates to CASSLRGGYDEQYF. The gene calls are TRBV12-3 or TRBV12-4 and TRBJ2-7; TRBD2 is a possible D gene (5 bases). The CDR3 has 14 amino acids. The germline V and J ends were trimmed by 2 bases and 5 bases, with 13 bases remaining between them.

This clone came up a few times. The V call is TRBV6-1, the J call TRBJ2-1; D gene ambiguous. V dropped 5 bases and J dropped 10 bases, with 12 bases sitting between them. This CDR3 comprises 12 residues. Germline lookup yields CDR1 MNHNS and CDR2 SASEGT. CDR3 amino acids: CASSSSLEEQFF. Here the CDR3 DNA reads TGTGCCAGCAGTTCGAGCTTAGAAGAGCAGTTCTTC.

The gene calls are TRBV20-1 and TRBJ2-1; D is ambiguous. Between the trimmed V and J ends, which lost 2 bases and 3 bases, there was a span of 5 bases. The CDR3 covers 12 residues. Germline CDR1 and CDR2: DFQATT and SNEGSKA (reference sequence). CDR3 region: CSARLDYNEQFF. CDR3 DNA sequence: TGCAGTGCTAGACTGGACTACAATGAGCAGTTCTTC.

The CDR3 is CASQSGLSSGANVLTF. The CDR3 DNA reads TGTGCCAGTCAGAGCGGGCTCAGCTCTGGGGCCAACGTCCTGACTTTC. The V and J genes are TRBV6-1 and TRBJ2-6; D perhaps matches TRBD2 (6 bases). The CDR3 covers 16 residues. V lost 9 bases and J lost 0, with 15 bases in between. Germline assignment: CDR1 MNHNS and CDR2 SASEGT.

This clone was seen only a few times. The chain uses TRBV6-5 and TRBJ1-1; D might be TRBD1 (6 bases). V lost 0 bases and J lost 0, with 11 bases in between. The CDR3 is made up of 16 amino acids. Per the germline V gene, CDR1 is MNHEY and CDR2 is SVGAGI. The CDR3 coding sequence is TGTGCCAGCAGTTACTCGATGAGGGGGATGAACACTGAAGCTTTCTTT. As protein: CASSYSMRGMNTEAFF.

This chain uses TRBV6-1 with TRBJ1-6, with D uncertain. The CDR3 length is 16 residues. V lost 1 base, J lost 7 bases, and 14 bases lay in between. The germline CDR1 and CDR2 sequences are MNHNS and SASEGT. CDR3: CASSEDPLGGNSPLHF. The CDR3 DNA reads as TGTGCCAGCAGTGAAGATCCTCTGGGAGGAAATTCACCCCTCCACTTT.

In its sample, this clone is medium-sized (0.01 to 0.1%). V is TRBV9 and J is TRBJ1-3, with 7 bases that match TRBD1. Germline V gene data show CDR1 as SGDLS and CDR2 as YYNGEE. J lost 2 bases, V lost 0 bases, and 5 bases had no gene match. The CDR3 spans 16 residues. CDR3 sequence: CASSVDAGGTGNTIYF. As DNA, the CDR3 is TGTGCCAGCAGCGTAGATGCAGGGGGAACTGGAAACACCATATATTTT.

DNA of the CDR3: TGCGCCAGCAGCCAAGACCCCGGCATGGGAGAGACCCAGTACTTC. It codes for CASSQDPGMGETQYF. This rearrangement joins TRBV4-3 to TRBJ2-5; D unresolved. The length of the CDR3 is 15 residues. Germline V gives CDR1 LGHNA, CDR2 YSLEER. With 0 bases removed from V and 4 bases from J, the gap between germline ends came to 12 bases.